A single sample gave rise to the 20 T cell receptor beta chains below, sequenced in a study of blood T cells in healthy people across ages. Sample-barcoded 5' priming and a J-beta primer mix drove a second PCR of roughly 7 to 11 cycles. TCRdb recomputed calls from the 5' RACE reads with MiXCR, one row per CDR3 protein. This sample has 850,000 to 1,000,000 distinct CDR3 sequences; 48% occur once, and the top ten carry about an eighth. The sequencing sample was made of blood. The receptors here all came from a young man in good health.

This clonotype was observed once. The rearrangement joins TRBV20-1 to TRBJ2-1; 9 nucleotides match TRBD2. Germline CDR1 reads DFQATT; CDR2 reads SNEGSKA (reference sequence). The CDR3 covers 16 residues. The V gene end was trimmed by 0 bases and the J gene end by 0 bases; junction bases not matched to a gene: 3. The CDR3 loop is CSARDHSGGSYNEQFF. The CDR3 bases are TGCAGTGCTAGAGATCATAGCGGGGGCTCCTACAATGAGCAGTTCTTC.

V gene TRBV6-5 combines with J gene TRBJ2-3; 10 bases are a match to TRBD2. The ends lost 7 bases at V and 6 bases at J; junction bases unmatched: 7. In germline, CDR1 is MNHEY, CDR2 SVGAGI. The CDR3 is 14 amino acids. CDR3 loop: CASNPGLAYDTQYF. Written as DNA, the CDR3 is TGTGCCAGCAACCCGGGACTAGCGTACGATACGCAGTATTTT.

This clonotype was found a few times. V and J are TRBV6-2 or TRBV6-3 and TRBJ2-7; 8 positions match TRBD2. The germline V gene encodes CDR1 MNHEY and CDR2 SVGEGT. The CDR3 covers 12 residues. CDR3 sequence (DNA): TGTGCTTCGGGGGGGAGCTCCTACGAGCAGTACTTC. Translated, it gives CASGGSSYEQYF.

The sample holds a few counts of this clonotype. The V and J genes are TRBV29-1 and TRBJ2-7; D is uncertain. The germline gives CDR1 SQVTM, CDR2 ANQGSEA. V gave up 4 bases and J gave up 0 bases, with 19 bases separating them. The CDR3 is 16 residues long. CDR3 residues: CSVVTTAPSSSYEQYF. For the CDR3, the DNA is TGCAGCGTTGTCACCACAGCCCCCAGTAGCTCCTACGAGCAGTACTTC.

Regarding this clonotype: An end of the junction does not agree with germline; a read error may underlie this. The rearrangement links TRBV12-3 or TRBV12-4 to TRBJ1-5, with 7 bases identical to TRBD1. There are 14 residues in the CDR3. CDR3 nucleotide sequence: TGTGCCAGCAGTTCCACAGGGGAGGCTCAGCCCCGGCATTTT. This translates into CASSSTGEAQPRHF.

This chain uses TRBV27 with TRBJ1-5, with TRBD1 identical over 9 bases. There are 14 residues in the CDR3. J was trimmed by 2 bases and V by 6 bases; bases with no gene match: 2. Germline-derived CDR1 and CDR2 are MNHEY and SMNVEV (reference sequence). CDR3 protein: CASRDRGGNQPQHF. The CDR3 region has the DNA TGTGCCAGCAGGGACAGGGGTGGCAATCAGCCCCAGCATTTT.

The V gene is TRBV7-8, the J gene TRBJ2-7; TRBD1 might be the D (6 bases). Germline CDR1 and CDR2: SGHVS and FQNEAQ. The CDR3 contains 15 residues. Deletions cut 2 bases from V and 7 bases from J, with 18 bases between. The CDR3 loop is CASSLLQGSYNEQYF. As DNA, the CDR3 is TGTGCCAGCAGCTTACTACAGGGCTCCTACAATGAGCAGTACTTC.

This clonotype has a handful of counts. The J gene is TRBJ2-5, the V gene TRBV12-3 or TRBV12-4; D unresolved. The CDR3 is 15 residues long. V was shortened by 6 bases and J by 0 bases, with 14 bases between the two germline ends. Written as DNA, the CDR3 is TGTGCCAGCAGCCCCGGCGGAAGCAACCAAGAGACCCAGTACTTC. Its translation is CASSPGGSNQETQYF.

On this clonotype: A read error may be the cause here, since a much bigger clone is one base away. The genes are TRBV29-1 and TRBJ2-4, with D unresolved. Matching the DNA end better, TRBJ2-7 makes the J call doubtful. CDR1 SQVTM and CDR2 ANQGSEA come from the germline V gene. The CDR3 totals 11 residues. CDR3 DNA: TGCAGCGCTGGACCATCCTGCGAGCAGTACTTC. It yields the protein CSAGPSCEQYF.

This clonotype was counted a few times. The chain joins TRBV5-1 to TRBJ1-6; D is unclear. Germline CDR1 reads SGHRS; CDR2 reads YFSETQ. Trimming shortened V by 0 bases and J by 8 bases, and 9 bases separated the two germline ends. The CDR3 extends over 14 amino acids. The CDR3 reads CASSLEHRDSPLHF. The CDR3 DNA is TGCGCCAGCAGCTTGGAACACCGGGATTCACCCCTCCACTTT.

The V gene is TRBV5-1, the J gene TRBJ2-5; TRBD1 aligns across 7 bases. The CDR3 extends over 15 amino acids. The J segment lost 5 bases and the V segment lost 0 bases, leaving 7 bases of the junction unmatched. Germline V gene lookup returns CDR1 SGHRS and CDR2 YFSETQ. DNA of the CDR3: TGCGCCAGCAGCTTGGAAACAGGGGCAAGGGAGACCCAGTACTTC. It specifies CASSLETGARETQYF.

The chain recombines TRBV7-9 with TRBJ2-7, with D possibly being TRBD2 (6 bases). Germline CDR1 and CDR2: SEHNR and FQNEAQ (reference sequence). V was cut by 1 base and J by 1 base, with 11 bases left in between. This CDR3 comprises 15 residues. The CDR3 DNA follows: TGTGCCAGCAGCTTAGAGGAGGGGCATTCCTACGAGCAGTACTTC. This translates into CASSLEEGHSYEQYF.

Concerning this clonotype itself: Germline and junction disagree at one end, which may indicate a read error. The rearrangement uses TRBV4-3 and TRBJ2-1; a possible D gene is TRBD2 (6 bases). The germline V gene encodes CDR1 LGHNA and CDR2 YSLEER. The CDR3 has 17 residues. This CDR3 reads CAGSQDIDTGVYNEQFF. CDR3 sequence (DNA): TGCGCCGGCAGCCAGGATATAGACACGGGAGTGTACAATGAGCAGTTCTTC.

The rearrangement uses TRBV29-1 and TRBJ2-1; 12 nucleotides align to TRBD1. Germline values: CDR1 SQVTM, CDR2 ANQGSEA. V lost 6 bases to trimming and J lost 4 bases; unmatched junction nucleotides: 4. The CDR3 consists of 14 residues. CDR3 residues: CSVGTGGGYNEQFF. In DNA form, the CDR3 reads TGCAGCGTAGGGACAGGGGGCGGGTACAATGAGCAGTTCTTC.

This clonotype has a handful of counts. The chain has TRBV29-1 and TRBJ2-3, with D possibly matching TRBD1 (6 bases). This CDR3 is built from 12 residues. Germline CDR1 is SQVTM and CDR2 is ANQGSEA. V was pared by 4 bases and J by 2 bases, with 7 bases between. The CDR3 coding sequence is TGCAGCGTTGGGACAGACACAGATACGCAGTATTTT. As protein: CSVGTDTDTQYF.

V usage is TRBV7-9 and J usage is TRBJ2-1; 7 nucleotides match TRBD1. V lost 5 bases and J lost 6; bases outside the gene matches: 7. Germline V CDR1 and CDR2: SEHNR, FQNEAQ (reference sequence). The CDR3 consists of 14 residues. CDR3 in amino acids: CASSPGQDRNEQFF. CDR3 in DNA: TGTGCCAGCAGCCCCGGACAGGACCGCAATGAGCAGTTCTTC.

In the case of this clonotype: A clone one base away is much larger, so this may be a read error. The chain recombines TRBV4-1 with TRBJ1-2; a possible D gene is TRBD1 (6 bases). With 4 bases removed from V and 0 bases from J, the gap between germline ends came to 15 bases. There are 16 residues in the CDR3. Per the germline V gene, CDR1 is MGHRA and CDR2 is YSYEKL. Here the CDR3 reads CASSRGWTASNYGYTF. CDR3 in DNA: TGCGCCAGCAGCCGAGGATGGACAGCCTCTAACTATGGCTACACCTTC.

This chain links TRBV2 with TRBJ2-5; TRBD2 aligns across 7 bases. This CDR3 is 15 amino acids long. The V gene's germline CDR1 is SNHLY and CDR2 FYNNEI. V was clipped by 4 bases and J by 1 base; unmatched bases: 6. The CDR3 here is CASSGERGAQETQYF. The CDR3 DNA reads as TGTGCCAGCAGTGGTGAGCGGGGAGCCCAAGAGACCCAGTACTTC.

This clonotype was counted between two and nine times. This rearrangement joins TRBV3-1 to TRBJ2-1; D might be TRBD1 (6 bases). This CDR3 contains 15 residues. The germline CDR1 and CDR2 sequences are LGHDT and YNNKEL (reference sequence). Trimming removed 1 base from V and 8 bases from J, with 15 bases in between. The CDR3 DNA is TGTGCCAGCAGCCAAGGCTGGGGGCCTACGGATGAGCAGTTCTTC. Its protein is CASSQGWGPTDEQFF.

This chain connects TRBV6-2 or TRBV6-3 to TRBJ1-6, with D possibly being TRBD1 (5 bases). Trimming stripped 8 bases from V and 2 bases from J, with 13 bases between. Germline values: CDR1 MNHEY, CDR2 SVGEGT. The CDR3 has 15 residues. CDR3 amino acids: CASWGLEAYNSPLHF. The DNA of the CDR3 is TGTGCCAGCTGGGGCCTAGAGGCCTATAATTCACCCCTCCACTTT.